A single sample gave rise to the 20 T cell receptor beta chains below, sequenced in a study of blood T cell repertoires in COVID-19. Profiled with immunoSEQ multiplex PCR; TCRdb holds only in-frame clones, not every one. Found here are roughly 480,000 clones, 89% of them singletons; the top ten hold roughly 0.84%. The sequencing sample was made of peripheral blood. The receptors here all came from a man younger than 35 with COVID-19, enrolled during active disease.

This clone showed up just once. This chain connects TRBV2 to TRBJ2-5; the match to TRBD2 covers 7 bases. The CDR3 consists of 14 residues. V lost 4 bases and J lost 7; bases outside the gene matches: 9. Germline-derived CDR1 and CDR2 are SNHLY and FYNNEI. The CDR3 spells CASSVGTSVVTQYF. CDR3 DNA: TGTGCCAGCAGTGTTGGAACTAGCGTGGTGACCCAGTACTTC.

The genes are TRBV28 and TRBJ2-2, with a possible D match to TRBD1 (5 bases). The germline V gene encodes CDR1 MDHEN and CDR2 SYDVKM. CDR3 size: 14 residues. The V and J ends lost 3 bases and 9 bases respectively, with 14 bases between them. The CDR3 DNA sequence: TGTGCCAGCAGTTTCCTACAGGACCACCGGGAGCTGTTTTTT. It codes for CASSFLQDHRELFF.

This clone was picked up a small number of times. This rearrangement joins TRBV5-1 to TRBJ1-2, with TRBD1 identical over 7 bases. The germline gives CDR1 SGHRS, CDR2 YFSETQ. The CDR3 has 15 amino acids. J was trimmed by 0 bases and V by 0 bases; bases with no gene match: 2. CDR3 in DNA: TGCGCCAGCAGCTTGGCCGGGACAGCTAACTATGGCTACACCTTC. This gives the protein CASSLAGTANYGYTF.

The rearrangement uses TRBV18 and TRBJ2-7; TRBD1 aligns across 11 bases. The germline V gene has CDR1 KGHSH and CDR2 LQKENI. The CDR3 consists of 16 residues. V shed 2 bases, J shed 3 bases, and the junction held 6 bases outside the gene matches. The DNA for the CDR3 is TGTGCCAGCTCACCAACCGGGACAGGGGGGAACTACGAGCAGTACTTC. Translating gives CASSPTGTGGNYEQYF.

The chain combines TRBV6-5 with TRBJ2-1; 8 bases line up with TRBD1. V lost 6 bases to trimming and J lost 0 bases; unmatched junction nucleotides: 4. The CDR3 extends over 15 amino acids. Looked up from germline, CDR1 is MNHEY and CDR2 is SVGAGI. The CDR3 protein is CASSQGAPSYNEQFF. In nucleotides, the CDR3 is TGTGCCAGCAGCCAGGGGGCCCCCTCCTACAATGAGCAGTTCTTC.

The chain links TRBV9 to TRBJ2-2, with 9 bases matching TRBD2. The CDR3 length is 17 residues. The V gene end was trimmed by 2 bases and the J gene end by 2 bases; junction bases not matched to a gene: 7. Germline CDR1 is SGDLS and CDR2 is YYNGEE. This CDR3 reads CASSVLAGTTNTGELFF. CDR3 coding DNA: TGTGCCAGCAGCGTCCTAGCGGGGACTACTAACACCGGGGAGCTGTTTTTT.

On this clone: This CDR3 is also generated by other DNA sequences in the sample. CDR3 coding DNA: TGTGCCAGCAGCTTAGCGGTACAGGGCTACGAGCAGTACTTC. Amino acids: CASSLAVQGYEQYF. V gene TRBV11-2 combines with J gene TRBJ2-7; TRBD1 is a possible D gene (6 bases). Germline CDR1 and CDR2: SGHAT and FQNNGV. V lost 1 base to trimming and J lost 3 bases, with 10 bases between them. The CDR3 has 14 residues.

This sequence joins TRBV6-5 and TRBJ1-4; 7 bases map to TRBD1. CDR1 is MNHEY and CDR2 is SVGAGI in the germline V gene. V trimming: 6 bases; J trimming: 8 bases; junction bases outside the gene matches: 9. This CDR3 has 14 residues. The chain's CDR3 is CASRIPGQLEKLFF. The DNA of the CDR3 is TGTGCCAGCAGGATTCCGGGACAGCTGGAAAAACTGTTTTTT.

Only one count was recorded for this clone. The rearrangement uses TRBV19 and TRBJ2-7, with D unclear. V gave up 4 bases and J gave up 2 bases, with 9 bases separating them. CDR1 LNHDA and CDR2 SQIVND come from the germline V gene (reference sequence). The CDR3 has 13 amino acids. CDR3 loop: CASSNRHPYEQYF. The CDR3 DNA reads as TGTGCCAGTAGTAACCGACATCCCTACGAGCAGTACTTC.

The chain uses TRBV24-1 and TRBJ2-1, with 8 bases aligning to TRBD1. The CDR3 is made up of 14 amino acids. V was pared by 1 base and J by 9 bases, with 4 bases of the junction left unmatched. CDR1 and CDR2 (germline): KGHDR, SFDVKD. CDR3 residues: CATSDFSRGPEQFF. DNA for the CDR3: TGTGCCACCAGTGATTTTTCCAGGGGGCCTGAGCAGTTCTTC.

The chain uses TRBV9 and TRBJ1-2, with no clear D. V dropped 2 bases and J dropped 8 bases, with 13 bases sitting between them. The CDR3 is made up of 13 amino acids. Germline CDR1 is SGDLS and CDR2 is YYNGEE. The CDR3 protein is CASSVILGGGYTF. In DNA form, the CDR3 reads TGTGCCAGCAGCGTCATATTAGGAGGGGGCTACACCTTC.

The V call is TRBV19, the J call TRBJ1-6; 8 bases map to TRBD1. J was trimmed by 8 bases and V by 5 bases; bases with no gene match: 8. CDR3 length equals 15 residues. Germline V gives CDR1 LNHDA, CDR2 SQIVND (reference sequence). CDR3 amino acids: CASSPPGTGYSPLHF. The CDR3 coding sequence is TGTGCCAGTAGTCCCCCTGGGACAGGATATTCACCCCTCCACTTT.

The chain uses TRBV7-9 and TRBJ2-7; weak D call: TRBD2 (6 bases). V was cut by 2 bases and J by 0 bases, with 14 bases left in between. The CDR3 length is 16 residues. Germline CDR1 is SEHNR and CDR2 is FQNEAQ (reference sequence). As DNA, the CDR3 is TGTGCCAGCAGCTTAATCCTGGCGGGGAGCTCCTACGAGCAGTACTTC. Protein product: CASSLILAGSSYEQYF. Full variable domain (outside the CDR3, taken from reference TRBV7-9 and TRBJ2-7): DTGVSQNPRHKITKRGQNVTFRCDPISEHNRLYWYRQTLGQGPEFLTYFQNEAQLEKSRLLSDRFSAERPKGSFSTLEIQRTEQGDSAMYLCASSLILAGSSYEQYFGPGTRLTVT.

This chain joins TRBV18 and TRBJ1-1; no clear D. This CDR3 contains 12 residues. V lost 1 base and J lost 10, with 10 bases in between. Germline CDR1 KGHSH, CDR2 LQKENI. This CDR3 is CASSPLSVGAFF. CDR3 DNA sequence: TGTGCCAGCTCACCACTGTCAGTTGGAGCTTTCTTT.

The chain has TRBV2 and TRBJ2-3; 7 bases are shared with TRBD1. The CDR3 consists of 15 residues. CDR1 and CDR2 (germline): SNHLY, FYNNEI. Unmatched junction bases numbered 5, after V lost 5 bases and J lost 0 bases. CDR3 sequence: CASSPGTASTDTQYF. CDR3 coding DNA: TGTGCCAGCAGTCCCGGGACAGCTAGCACAGATACGCAGTATTTT. Looking up the rest from reference TRBV2 and TRBJ2-3 gives the full variable domain: EPEVTQTPSHQVTQMGQEVILRCVPISNHLYFYWYRQILGQKVEFLVSFYNNEISEKSEIFDDQFSVERPDGSNFTLKIRSTKLEDSAMYFCASSPGTASTDTQYFGPGTRLTVL.

This clone was seen a handful of times. The chain has TRBV9 and TRBJ1-5, with no clear D. V shed 3 bases and J shed 0 bases, with 7 bases lying between them. The length of the CDR3 is 14 residues. Germline loops: CDR1 SGDLS, CDR2 YYNGEE. CDR3 nucleotide sequence: TGTGCCAGCAGCGCGGGTCCTAGCAATCAGCCCCAGCATTTT. Translated: CASSAGPSNQPQHF.

V usage is TRBV5-1 and J usage is TRBJ2-7; 8 positions agree with TRBD2. The V and J ends lost 4 bases and 2 bases, in that order; junction bases with no gene match: 5. In germline, CDR1 is SGHRS, CDR2 YFSETQ. This CDR3 spans 14 amino acids. Written as DNA, the CDR3 is TGCGCCAGCAGCGGGAGGACTAGCCCCTACGAGCAGTACTTC. It translates to CASSGRTSPYEQYF. Variable domain in full (rest from reference TRBV5-1 and TRBJ2-7): KAGVTQTPRYLIKTRGQQVTLSCSPISGHRSVSWYQQTPGQGLQFLFEYFSETQRNKGNFPGRFSGRQFSNSRSEMNVSTLELGDSALYLCASSGRTSPYEQYFGPGTRLTVT.

The rearrangement links TRBV5-1 to TRBJ1-2; weak D call: TRBD1 (5 bases). The germline V and J ends were trimmed by 0 bases and 6 bases, with 18 bases remaining between them. Germline loops: CDR1 SGHRS, CDR2 YFSETQ. The CDR3 sequence is 16 residues long. The DNA of the CDR3 is TGCGCCAGCAGCTTGGGGGTGGGGCCCTCAGTAGATGGCTACACCTTC. It yields the protein CASSLGVGPSVDGYTF.

The V gene is TRBV2, the J gene TRBJ1-2; a weak D match, TRBD1 (6 bases). The V end was cut by 7 bases, the J end by 4 bases, with 19 bases between. The V gene's germline CDR1 is SNHLY and CDR2 FYNNEI. The length of the CDR3 is 15 residues. Here the CDR3 reads CASINNREGGYGYTF. CDR3 sequence (DNA): TGTGCCAGCATCAACAACAGGGAAGGAGGCTATGGCTACACCTTC.

The chain employs TRBV19 and TRBJ1-1, with D uncertain. Trimming pared 6 bases from V and 5 bases from J, leaving 10 bases between. The CDR3 length is 12 residues. Germline CDR1 is LNHDA and CDR2 is SQIVND (reference sequence). The CDR3 region is CASRAGRTEAFF. CDR3 nucleotides: TGTGCCAGTAGGGCGGGGAGGACTGAAGCTTTCTTT.